A selection of T cell receptor beta chains follows, all from one sample in a study of cytomegalovirus exposure and HLA in healthy donors. Generated by immunoSEQ multiplex PCR, the TCRdb table keeps only in-frame clones and is missing some. The sample contains about 150,000 clones, 94% of which appear only once. The sequenced sample consisted of PBMCs. The receptor source for this set is a man aged 18 to 29 in good health and CMV-seropositive. The CDR3 runs from the conserved cysteine through the conserved F or W.

J	length	V	CDR3
TRBJ2-7	14	TRBV5-1	CASSTGQGREEQYF
TRBJ1-6	16	TRBV7-6	CASSPLTGMSTSPLHF
TRBJ2-4	15	TRBV2	CASSVNRGHWGIQYF
TRBJ1-1	14	TRBV2	CASRRDRGQTEAFF
TRBJ2-7	12	TRBV10-2	CASTGQGNEQYF
TRBJ2-7	16	TRBV4-1	CASSQTDRTYPYEQYF
TRBJ1-1	14	TRBV29-1	CSASRDRENTEAFF
TRBJ1-2	12	TRBV28	CASSFRGGGYTF
TRBJ2-7	14	TRBV4-2	CASSPEHRSYEQYF
TRBJ2-5	14	TRBV6-5	CASGRTGFQETQYF
TRBJ2-7	15	TRBV5-1	CASSLVTQGEVEQYF